This T cell receptor beta chain was retrieved from a study of T cell clones after liver transplantation. Study-level background: Tolerant meant at least one year fully off immunosuppression without liver enzymes above twice normal.

Produced via immunoSEQ multiplex PCR; TCRdb's table is partial and in-frame only. The sample records some 80,000 clones, less than 90% being singletons. From germline, CDR1 is ENHRY and CDR2 SYGVKD. V lost 5 bases to trimming and J lost 7 bases, with 8 bases between them. The CDR3 extends over 11 amino acids. Sample: CD4+ T cells from blood, taken around 48 months after liver transplant. The receptor comes from a human patient who received a liver transplant. Certain T cells may be donor cells from the graft. This chain connects TRBV10-3 to TRBJ1-2, with D perhaps matching TRBD1 (6 bases). The CDR3 sequence: CAISQGSGYTF. The CDR3 bases are TGTGCCATCAGTCAGGGGTCTGGCTACACCTTC.